A selection of T cell receptor beta chains follows, all from one sample in a study of T cell repertoires in cytomegalovirus infection. These receptors have no identified antigens. From the reads, TCRdb called clonotypes with MiXCR, one entry per CDR3 protein. The data show around 110,000 distinct CDR3 sequences, about 9.5% seen once. Sequencing was carried out using PBMCs, sequenced either directly or after in vitro stimulation (not recorded which). Source of these receptors: a human donor in good health (CMV status not recorded). Some clones in this sample may be carry-over from other donors' samples. The CDR3 runs from the conserved cysteine through the conserved F or W. Fields, in order: V gene, clone size, D gene, J gene, CDR3 DNA, CDR3 protein. The D gene is left open where the match is weak. A clone size is listed for some rows: how often the clone was seen (once, few, many), or a class if it is expanded.

v_call: TRBV12-3/TRBV12-4; clone_size: many; d_call: .; j_call: TRBJ2-3; cdr3_nt: TGTGCCAGCAACTACCCAGAGCGGCTTAGCACAGATACGCAGTATTTT; cdr3_aa: CASNYPERLSTDTQYF
v_call: TRBV4-3; clone_size: many; d_call: TRBD2; j_call: TRBJ2-7; cdr3_nt: TGCGCCAGCAGCCTGGGACTAGGGCCCTACGAGCAGTACTTC; cdr3_aa: CASSLGLGPYEQYF
v_call: TRBV7-9; clone_size: many; d_call: .; j_call: TRBJ2-2; cdr3_nt: TGTGCCAGCAGCTTAGGTGGTCAGCCAACCGGGGAGCTGTTTTTT; cdr3_aa: CASSLGGQPTGELFF
v_call: TRBV7-8; clone_size: many; d_call: .; j_call: TRBJ1-1; cdr3_nt: TGTGCCAGCAGCTTAGGGAACTTAAACACTGAAGCTTTCTTT; cdr3_aa: CASSLGNLNTEAFF
v_call: TRBV6-5; clone_size: .; d_call: .; j_call: TRBJ2-7; cdr3_nt: TGTGCCAGCAGTCGCTCACAGGGCCCCCTCAATTTCGAGCAGTACTTC; cdr3_aa: CASSRSQGPLNFEQYF
v_call: TRBV7-2; clone_size: many; d_call: .; j_call: TRBJ1-6; cdr3_nt: TGTGCCAGCAGCTTAGGCGGAGGTACAAATTCACCCCTCCACTTT; cdr3_aa: CASSLGGGTNSPLHF
v_call: TRBV7-8; clone_size: many; d_call: TRBD1; j_call: TRBJ2-3; cdr3_nt: TGTGCCAGCAGCTTTAATTGGGTAGGGACAGGGCAAGGAGATACGCAGTATTTT; cdr3_aa: CASSFNWVGTGQGDTQYF
v_call: TRBV28; clone_size: many; d_call: .; j_call: TRBJ1-6; cdr3_nt: TGTGCCAGCAGTTTATCCCCACAGCTCTCACCCCTCCACTTT; cdr3_aa: CASSLSPQLSPLHF
v_call: TRBV3-1; clone_size: .; d_call: .; j_call: TRBJ2-1; cdr3_nt: TGTGCCAGCAGCCAGGGGCTACACAATGAGCAGTTCTTC; cdr3_aa: CASSQGLHNEQFF
v_call: TRBV7-2; clone_size: many; d_call: .; j_call: TRBJ1-5; cdr3_nt: TGTGCCAGCAGCTTTTTAGGCAGCAGGGATAGCAATCAGCCCCAGCATTTT; cdr3_aa: CASSFLGSRDSNQPQHF
v_call: TRBV6-2/TRBV6-3; clone_size: many; d_call: .; j_call: TRBJ1-5; cdr3_nt: TGTGCCAGCAGTTACTCGGAGGGCAGTCAGCCCCAGCATTTT; cdr3_aa: CASSYSEGSQPQHF
v_call: TRBV7-2; clone_size: many; d_call: .; j_call: TRBJ1-1; cdr3_nt: TGTGCCAGCAGCTTAGGCGGGGAGGGGACCATGAACACTGAAGCTTTCTTT; cdr3_aa: CASSLGGEGTMNTEAFF
v_call: TRBV4-3; clone_size: many; d_call: TRBD2; j_call: TRBJ2-3; cdr3_nt: TGCGCCAGTGGGTTAGCGGGTGCGGATACGCAGTATTTT; cdr3_aa: CASGLAGADTQYF
v_call: TRBV27; clone_size: many; d_call: .; j_call: TRBJ2-7; cdr3_nt: TGTGCCAGCACCCCCGGGGGACCCTACGAGCAGTACTTC; cdr3_aa: CASTPGGPYEQYF
v_call: TRBV7-2; clone_size: .; d_call: TRBD1; j_call: TRBJ2-7; cdr3_nt: TGTGCCAGCAGCTTAGCGACAGGGGATTACTACGAGCAGTACTTC; cdr3_aa: CASSLATGDYYEQYF
v_call: TRBV7-2; clone_size: many; d_call: TRBD1; j_call: TRBJ1-2; cdr3_nt: TGTGCCAGCAGCTCTTGGACAGGAACTAACTATGGCTACACCTTC; cdr3_aa: CASSSWTGTNYGYTF
v_call: TRBV29-1; clone_size: many; d_call: .; j_call: TRBJ2-3; cdr3_nt: TGCAGCGTTGGGACCTATGTAAATACGCAGTATTTT; cdr3_aa: CSVGTYVNTQYF
v_call: TRBV7-8; clone_size: many; d_call: .; j_call: TRBJ1-5; cdr3_nt: TGTGCCAGCAGCTTAGTGGAGACGGATCAGCCCCAGCATTTT; cdr3_aa: CASSLVETDQPQHF
v_call: TRBV28; clone_size: .; d_call: .; j_call: TRBJ2-4; cdr3_nt: TGTGCCAGCAGTTTATCTCGTGCCAAAAACATTCAGTACTTC; cdr3_aa: CASSLSRAKNIQYF
v_call: TRBV7-2; clone_size: few; d_call: TRBD1; j_call: TRBJ1-6; cdr3_nt: TGTGCCAGCAGCCAACAGGGGACGAATTCACCCCTCCACTTT; cdr3_aa: CASSQQGTNSPLHF
v_call: TRBV5-8; clone_size: .; d_call: TRBD2; j_call: TRBJ2-5; cdr3_nt: TGTGCCAGCACCCGGGGGGTACTAGCGGGTTTTCAAGAGACCCAGTACTTC; cdr3_aa: CASTRGVLAGFQETQYF
v_call: TRBV5-6; clone_size: few; d_call: .; j_call: TRBJ1-1; cdr3_nt: TGTGCCAGCAGTGCGAATAGGGAAGCTTTCTTT; cdr3_aa: CASSANREAFF
v_call: TRBV29-1; clone_size: few; d_call: TRBD1; j_call: TRBJ2-7; cdr3_nt: TGCAGCGTTCGACAGGGGGCTGCCGAGCAGTACTTC; cdr3_aa: CSVRQGAAEQYF
v_call: TRBV7-9; clone_size: many; d_call: .; j_call: TRBJ1-1; cdr3_nt: TGTGCCAGCAGCTCCGTTCGGCGTTTCACTGAAGCTTTCTTT; cdr3_aa: CASSSVRRFTEAFF
v_call: TRBV7-2; clone_size: many; d_call: .; j_call: TRBJ2-3; cdr3_nt: TGTGCCAGCAGCCCTCCCACAGATACGCAGTATTTT; cdr3_aa: CASSPPTDTQYF
v_call: TRBV7-6; clone_size: many; d_call: .; j_call: TRBJ1-2; cdr3_nt: TGTGCCAGCAGCCCCGGCCCGGGAGGTTACCACTATGGCTACACCTTC; cdr3_aa: CASSPGPGGYHYGYTF
v_call: TRBV4-1; clone_size: many; d_call: TRBD1; j_call: TRBJ1-3; cdr3_nt: TGCGCCAGCAGCCGGGACAGCTCTGGAAACACCATATATTTT; cdr3_aa: CASSRDSSGNTIYF
v_call: TRBV7-2; clone_size: many; d_call: .; j_call: TRBJ2-1; cdr3_nt: TGTGCCAGCAGCTCCCTAGACTCAATAGGGCAGTTCTTC; cdr3_aa: CASSSLDSIGQFF
v_call: TRBV19; clone_size: few; d_call: .; j_call: TRBJ2-7; cdr3_nt: TGTGCCAGTAGTATTGGGTTAACGTCCTACGAGCAGTACTTC; cdr3_aa: CASSIGLTSYEQYF
v_call: TRBV7-2; clone_size: few; d_call: .; j_call: TRBJ1-5; cdr3_nt: TGTGCCAGCAGCTTAATGTTGGATCAGCCCCAGCATTTT; cdr3_aa: CASSLMLDQPQHF
v_call: TRBV12-3/TRBV12-4; clone_size: .; d_call: TRBD2; j_call: TRBJ2-7; cdr3_nt: TGTGCCAGCACGAGCTCGGGGGGCTCCTACGAGCAGTACTTC; cdr3_aa: CASTSSGGSYEQYF
v_call: TRBV12-3/TRBV12-4; clone_size: many; d_call: TRBD1; j_call: TRBJ1-1; cdr3_nt: TGTGCCATCCGGACAGGAATATATACTGAAGCTTTCTTT; cdr3_aa: CAIRTGIYTEAFF
v_call: TRBV7-6; clone_size: many; d_call: .; j_call: TRBJ1-1; cdr3_nt: TGTGCCAGCAGCCGCGACTCGAACACTGAAGCTTTCTTT; cdr3_aa: CASSRDSNTEAFF